Given below is one T cell receptor beta chain in context. The data stem from a study of T cell changes during pregnancy in multiple sclerosis. Generated by immunoSEQ multiplex PCR, the TCRdb table keeps only in-frame clones and is missing some. The data contain around 95,000 clones, about 94% of them seen just once; the ten biggest clones take up about 1.6%. Germline CDR1 and CDR2: SNHLY and FYNNEI. The CDR3 runs to 15 residues. The V segment lost 6 bases and the J segment 11 bases; nucleotides outside the gene matches: 15. Sample: peripheral blood, taken after pregnancy. The chain uses TRBV2 and TRBJ1-4; TRBD1 agrees at 7 bases. The clonotype originates from a female donor in good health, enrolled as a control in a pregnancy study. The CDR3 protein is CASSPTGWSEEKLFF. The CDR3 region has the DNA TGTGCCAGCAGCCCGACAGGGTGGAGTGAAGAGAAACTGTTTTTT. The full variable domain, rest sourced from reference TRBV2 and TRBJ1-4, is EPEVTQTPSHQVTQMGQEVILRCVPISNHLYFYWYRQILGQKVEFLVSFYNNEISEKSEIFDDQFSVERPDGSNFTLKIRSTKLEDSAMYFCASSPTGWSEEKLFFGSGTQLSVL.